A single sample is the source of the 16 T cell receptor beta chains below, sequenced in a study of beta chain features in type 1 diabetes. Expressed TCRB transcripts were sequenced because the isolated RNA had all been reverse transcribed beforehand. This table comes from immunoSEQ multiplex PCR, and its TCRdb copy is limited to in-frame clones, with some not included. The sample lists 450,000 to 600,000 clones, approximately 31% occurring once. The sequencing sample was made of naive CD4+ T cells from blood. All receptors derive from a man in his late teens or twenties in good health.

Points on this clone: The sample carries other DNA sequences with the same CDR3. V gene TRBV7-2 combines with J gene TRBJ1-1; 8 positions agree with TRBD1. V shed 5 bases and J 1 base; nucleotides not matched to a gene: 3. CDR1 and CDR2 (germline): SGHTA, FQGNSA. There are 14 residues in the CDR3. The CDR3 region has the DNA TGTGCCAGCAGCCCGGACAGGGCGAACACTGAAGCTTTCTTT. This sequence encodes CASSPDRANTEAFF.

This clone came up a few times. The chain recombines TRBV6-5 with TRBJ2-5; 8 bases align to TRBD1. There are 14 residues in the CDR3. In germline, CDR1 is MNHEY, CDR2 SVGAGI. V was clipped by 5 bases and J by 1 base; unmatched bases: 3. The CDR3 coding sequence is TGTGCCAGCAGTCCGGACAGGGTCCAAGAGACCCAGTACTTC. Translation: CASSPDRVQETQYF.

This chain's CDR3 is CAITSPGTGSGANVLTF. CDR3 DNA sequence: TGTGCCATCACCAGTCCCGGGACAGGGTCCGGGGCCAACGTCCTGACTTTC. The rearrangement links TRBV10-3 to TRBJ2-6, with 9 bases matching TRBD1. Germline-derived CDR1 and CDR2 are ENHRY and SYGVKD. This CDR3 region has 17 residues. Trimming took 7 bases from V and 4 from J; bases not matched to a gene: 11.

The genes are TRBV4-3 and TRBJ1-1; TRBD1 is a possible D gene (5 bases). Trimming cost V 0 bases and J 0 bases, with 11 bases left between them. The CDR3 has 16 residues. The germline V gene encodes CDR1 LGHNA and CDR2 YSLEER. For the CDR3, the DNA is TGCGCCAGCAGCCAAGATTTGGGGACTTTGAACACTGAAGCTTTCTTT. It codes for CASSQDLGTLNTEAFF.

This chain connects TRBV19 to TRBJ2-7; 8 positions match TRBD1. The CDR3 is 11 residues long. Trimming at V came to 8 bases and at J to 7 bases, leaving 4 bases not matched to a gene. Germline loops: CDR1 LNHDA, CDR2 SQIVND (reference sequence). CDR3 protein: CASRRGPEQYF. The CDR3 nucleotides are TGTGCCAGTCGCAGGGGGCCGGAGCAGTACTTC.

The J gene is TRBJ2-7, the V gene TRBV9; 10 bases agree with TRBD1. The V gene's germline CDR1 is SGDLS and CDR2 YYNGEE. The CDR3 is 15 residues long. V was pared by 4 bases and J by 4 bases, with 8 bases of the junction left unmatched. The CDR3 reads CASSWGTGDGYEQYF. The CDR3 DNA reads TGTGCCAGCAGCTGGGGGACAGGGGACGGTTACGAGCAGTACTTC.

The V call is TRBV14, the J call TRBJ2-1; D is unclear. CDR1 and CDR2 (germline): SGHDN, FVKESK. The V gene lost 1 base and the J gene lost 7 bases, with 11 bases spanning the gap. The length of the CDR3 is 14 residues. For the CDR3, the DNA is TGTGCCAGCAGCCAAGGGAATCACGCAAATGAGCAGTTCTTC. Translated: CASSQGNHANEQFF.

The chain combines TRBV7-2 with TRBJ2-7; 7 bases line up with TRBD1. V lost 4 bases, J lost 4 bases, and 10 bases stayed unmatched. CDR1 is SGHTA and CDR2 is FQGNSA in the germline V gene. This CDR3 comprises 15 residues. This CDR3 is CASSSRTGAKYEQYF. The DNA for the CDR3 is TGTGCCAGCAGCTCGAGGACAGGAGCCAAATACGAGCAGTACTTC.

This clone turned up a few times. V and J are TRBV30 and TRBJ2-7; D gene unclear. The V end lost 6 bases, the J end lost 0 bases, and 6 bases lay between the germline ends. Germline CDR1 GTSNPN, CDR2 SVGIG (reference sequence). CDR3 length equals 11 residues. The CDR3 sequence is CACSNSYEQYF. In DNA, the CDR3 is TGTGCCTGTAGTAACTCCTACGAGCAGTACTTC.

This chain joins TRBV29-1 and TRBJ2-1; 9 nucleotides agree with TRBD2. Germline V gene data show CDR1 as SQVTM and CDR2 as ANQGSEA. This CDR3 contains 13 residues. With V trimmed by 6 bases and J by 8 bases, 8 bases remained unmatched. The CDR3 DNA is TGCAGCGTGAAGCGGGAGGCCCGCTATGAGCAGTTCTTC. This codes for CSVKREARYEQFF.

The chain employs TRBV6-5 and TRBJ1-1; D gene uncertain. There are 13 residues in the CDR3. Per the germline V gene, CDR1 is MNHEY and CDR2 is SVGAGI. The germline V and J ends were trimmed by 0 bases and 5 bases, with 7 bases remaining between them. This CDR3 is CASSYSPETEAFF. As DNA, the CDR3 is TGTGCCAGCAGTTACTCCCCGGAGACTGAAGCTTTCTTT.

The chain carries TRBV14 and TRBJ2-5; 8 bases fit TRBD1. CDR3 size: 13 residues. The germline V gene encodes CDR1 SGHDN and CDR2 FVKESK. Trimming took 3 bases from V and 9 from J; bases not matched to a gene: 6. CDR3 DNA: TGTGCCAGCAGCCATATCACAGGGGGAGCCCAGTACTTC. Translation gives CASSHITGGAQYF. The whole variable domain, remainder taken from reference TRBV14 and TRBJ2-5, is EAGVTQFPSHSVIEKGQTVTLRCDPISGHDNLYWYRRVMGKEIKFLLHFVKESKQDESGMPNNRFLAERTGGTYSTLKVQPAELEDSGVYFCASSHITGGAQYFGPGTRLLVL.

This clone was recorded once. CDR3 amino acids: CASSVDAGLGQPQHF. DNA of the CDR3: TGTGCCAGCAGCGTAGACGCAGGGCTGGGGCAGCCCCAGCATTTT. The chain joins TRBV9 to TRBJ1-5, with D possibly TRBD1 on 5 matching bases. The CDR3 covers 15 residues. Germline values: CDR1 SGDLS, CDR2 YYNGEE. The V gene lost 0 bases and the J gene lost 7 bases, with 14 bases spanning the gap.

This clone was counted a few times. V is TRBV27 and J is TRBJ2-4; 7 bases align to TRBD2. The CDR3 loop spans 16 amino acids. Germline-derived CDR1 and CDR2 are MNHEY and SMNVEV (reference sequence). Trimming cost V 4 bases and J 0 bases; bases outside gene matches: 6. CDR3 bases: TGTGCCAGCAGTTATAGCGGGTTACTAGCCAAAAACATTCAGTACTTC. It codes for CASSYSGLLAKNIQYF.

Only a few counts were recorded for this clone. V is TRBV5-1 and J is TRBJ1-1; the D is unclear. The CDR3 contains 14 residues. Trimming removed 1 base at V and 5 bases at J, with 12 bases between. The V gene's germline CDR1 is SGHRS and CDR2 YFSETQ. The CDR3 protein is CASSLWAVKTEAFF. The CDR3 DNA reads TGCGCCAGCAGCTTGTGGGCCGTTAAGACTGAAGCTTTCTTT. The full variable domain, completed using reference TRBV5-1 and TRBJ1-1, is KAGVTQTPRYLIKTRGQQVTLSCSPISGHRSVSWYQQTPGQGLQFLFEYFSETQRNKGNFPGRFSGRQFSNSRSEMNVSTLELGDSALYLCASSLWAVKTEAFFGQGTRLTVV.

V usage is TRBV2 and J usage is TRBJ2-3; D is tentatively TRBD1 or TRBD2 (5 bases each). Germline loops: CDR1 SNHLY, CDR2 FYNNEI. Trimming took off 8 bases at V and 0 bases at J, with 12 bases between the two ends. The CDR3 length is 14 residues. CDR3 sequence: CASAGTTSTDTQYF. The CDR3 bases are TGTGCCAGCGCTGGGACCACTAGCACAGATACGCAGTATTTT.